This T cell receptor beta chain was captured by sequencing in a study of technical replicates of blood from a handful of donors (dated by TCRdb to between 2016 and 2019). As regards this clone: It lacks a known antigen. Base qualities are not recorded, but no much larger clone differs from it by a single base.

The library was generated by the immunoSEQ multiplex PCR assay. TCRdb retrieved this table from immuneACCESS and kept in-frame rearrangements only. Not all clones are present; in checked studies, unresolved V genes account for under half, and no reason is known for the remainder. The sample table lists tens of thousands of clones, approximately 92% of them with a count of one. The top ten constitute 0.42% of the sample. The sequenced sample consisted of T cells isolated from PBMCs. The receptor was derived from a human donor in good health.

The CDR3 here reads CASSPGTSIFEQYF. At the DNA level, the sequence is TGTGCCAGCAGTCCCGGGACTAGCATATTCGAGCAGTACTTC. The chain was built from TRBV27 and TRBJ2-7; TRBD2 aligns with 9 central bases. CDR1 and CDR2 were assigned from the germline V gene (reference sequence) as MNHEY and SMNVEV. Measured from the cysteine to the phenylalanine, the CDR3 is 14 residues long. Kept here is only the CDR3 DNA, which spans 42 bases and is read in frame from base 1. From V the trimming removes 5 bases and from J it removes 6 bases, while the gene matches leave 8 bases of the junction unaccounted for.